This section outlines one TCR beta chain sequence together with its context. The clone's antigen remains unknown. No base qualities exist here, and no much larger clone lies one base off it. Library preparation was by 5' RACE. TCRdb records NextSeq 500 as the sequencer. The TCR library protocol attached unique molecular identifiers to individual cDNA molecules to correct for sequencing error and PCR bias. Both TCR alpha and beta chains were sequenced, and tight co-correlation was observed between alpha and beta sequence abundances in each sample. As for the original processing: V gene, J gene and CDR3 annotation of TCR sequences was performed with Decombinator V4. TCRs were defined as expanded if a significant change between any two time points was detected under a Poisson model with p below 0.0001. TCR abundances were normalised to the total number of TCRs sequenced per sample and expressed as counts per million. VDJdb, accessed on 1 November 2021, was searched for TCRs annotated for CMV, EBV and SARS-CoV-2, and TCRs annotated for more than one antigen were excluded. TCRdb's own reprocessing of the public reads used fastp at Q25 and MiXCR and kept productive beta chains. Rows with one shared CDR3 protein collapse into an entry with the most common genes and DNA. The V and J calls here are based on TCRdb, not the publication. The sample table shows 35,000 to 40,000 distinct CDR3 sequences, and roughly 5% are seen once. About a quarter of the sample is taken by the ten largest.

This entry is derived from a study of early T cells in non-severe SARS-CoV-2 infection (dated by TCRdb to 2020 to 2023). About the investigation overall: TCR sequencing used bulk RNA from unsorted whole blood, so alpha and beta chains could not be paired. Study-wide conclusions, independent of this receptor: VDJdb matching was skewed toward anti-spike CD8 responses and likely underestimated virus-specific expansions, missing private and CD4 specificities.

Set within a cohort of healthcare workers in London, UK, this nested case-control study involved weekly PCR testing of nasopharyngeal swabs along with blood sampling. Healthcare workers were recruited between 23 and 31 March 2020, during the week of the UK lockdown, and were followed weekly for up to 16 weeks. The sample was whole blood. This receptor was obtained from an adult who was a healthcare worker with PCR-confirmed SARS-CoV-2 infection or an uninfected control (not recorded which).

The DNA sequence is TGTGCCAGCAGTTACGGCGGGGCGGGAGGGGGCCCAGATACGCAGTATTTT. Translated, this is CASSYGGAGGGPDTQYF. This receptor chain uses TRBV6-2 or TRBV6-3 and TRBJ2-3, with 9 bases in between that match TRBD2. V and J are trimmed by 2 bases and 4 bases, and the gene matches miss 10 bases of the junction. For CDR1 and CDR2, the germline V gene lists MNHEY and SVGEGT. Inclusive of the bounding cysteine and phenylalanine, the CDR3 is 17 residues long. Only the CDR3 DNA stays, 51 bases, in frame from base 1.